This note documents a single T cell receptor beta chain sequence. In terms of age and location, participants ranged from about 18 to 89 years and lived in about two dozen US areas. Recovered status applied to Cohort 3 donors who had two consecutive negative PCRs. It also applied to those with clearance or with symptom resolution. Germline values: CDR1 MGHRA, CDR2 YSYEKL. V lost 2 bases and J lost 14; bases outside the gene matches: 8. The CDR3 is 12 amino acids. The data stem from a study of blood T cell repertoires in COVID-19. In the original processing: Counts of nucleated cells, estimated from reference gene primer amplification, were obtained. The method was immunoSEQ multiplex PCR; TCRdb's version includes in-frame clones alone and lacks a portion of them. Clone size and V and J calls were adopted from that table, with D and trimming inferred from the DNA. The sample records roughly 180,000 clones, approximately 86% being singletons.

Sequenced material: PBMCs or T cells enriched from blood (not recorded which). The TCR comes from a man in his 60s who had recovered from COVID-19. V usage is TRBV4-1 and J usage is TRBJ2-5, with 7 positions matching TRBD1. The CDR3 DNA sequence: TGCGCCAGCAGCCAACCGGGACAGACAATTTACTTC. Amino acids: CASSQPGQTIYF.